This is a list of T cell receptor beta chains from one sample in a study of beta chain features in type 1 diabetes. The assay was immunoSEQ multiplex PCR, and TCRdb's table has in-frame clones only and misses some. Altogether 130,000 to 150,000 clones are present, just over 9% being singletons, with the ten largest covering roughly 0.69%. The sample consisted of central memory CD4+ T cells from blood. Receptor source: a man younger than 35 in good health. CDR3s include the opening cysteine and the closing phenylalanine or tryptophan. D genes are given only for firm matches. Size is stated for part of the rows, as once, few or many counts, or as a class when the clone is expanded.

>.|TRBV7-3|TRBJ2-3|.
CASSAGQPGGADTQYF
TGTGCCAGCAGCGCGGGCCAGCCAGGCGGCGCAGATACGCAGTATTTT
>.|TRBV6-6|TRBJ2-1|.
CASSYGGVSYNEQFF
TGTGCCAGCAGTTATGGCGGGGTCTCCTACAATGAGCAGTTCTTC
>TRBD2|TRBV9|TRBJ2-7|many
CASSPYSGGSYEQYF
TGTGCCAGCAGCCCTTATAGCGGGGGTTCCTACGAGCAGTACTTC
>TRBD1|TRBV5-1|TRBJ1-6|.
CASSAGQGAKNSPLHF
TGCGCCAGCAGCGCGGGACAGGGGGCGAAAAATTCACCCCTCCACTTT
>TRBD2|TRBV5-1|TRBJ2-1|few
CASSYSLAGDSYNEQFF
TGCGCCAGCAGCTATTCCTTAGCGGGGGACTCCTACAATGAGCAGTTCTTC
>.|TRBV5-1|TRBJ2-5|once
CASSLERGGRETQYF
TGCGCCAGCAGCTTGGAACGTGGGGGGAGGGAGACCCAGTACTTC
>.|TRBV30|TRBJ2-3|.
CAWSVGSGDTQYF
TGTGCCTGGAGTGTAGGATCGGGAGATACGCAGTATTTT
>.|TRBV5-1|TRBJ2-3|.
CASSPMTASTDTQYF
TGCGCCAGCAGCCCGATGACAGCCAGCACAGATACGCAGTATTTT
>TRBD1|TRBV29-1|TRBJ1-1|few
CSVEPQGGYTEAFF
TGCAGCGTTGAACCTCAAGGGGGCTACACTGAAGCTTTCTTT
>.|TRBV15|TRBJ2-3|.
CATSRDQSNTQYF
TGTGCCACCAGCAGAGATCAAAGCAATACGCAGTATTTT
>.|TRBV28|TRBJ2-7|.
CASGFYEQYF
TGTGCCAGCGGCTTCTACGAGCAGTACTTC
>.|TRBV5-4|TRBJ2-3|.
CASSLEVRATQYF
TGTGCCAGCAGCTTGGAAGTGCGGGCTACGCAGTATTTT
>.|TRBV29-1|TRBJ1-2|many
CSGTGSSNYGYTF
TGCAGCGGCACAGGGTCGTCTAACTATGGCTACACCTTC
>.|TRBV7-9|TRBJ1-2|.
CASSLEDRPYYGYTF
TGTGCCAGCAGCTTAGAAGACAGGCCGTACTATGGCTACACCTTC
>.|TRBV5-1|TRBJ2-1|.
CASGESSYNEQFF
TGCGCCAGCGGGGAGAGCTCCTACAATGAGCAGTTCTTC
>TRBD1|TRBV2|TRBJ2-2|few
CASSVDRVTTGELFF
TGTGCCAGCAGTGTCGACAGGGTAACAACCGGGGAGCTGTTTTTT
>.|TRBV28|TRBJ2-2|.
CASSKGGVRSANTGELFF
TGTGCCAGCAGTAAGGGGGGGGTCCGGAGCGCGAACACCGGGGAGCTGTTTTTT
>TRBD2|TRBV5-1|TRBJ2-1|.
CASSLQLADHNEQFF
TGCGCCAGCAGCTTGCAACTAGCGGACCACAATGAGCAGTTCTTC
>TRBD2|TRBV18|TRBJ2-5|.
CASSPIGLAKGETQYF
TGTGCCAGCTCACCGATTGGACTAGCCAAGGGGGAGACCCAGTACTTC
>TRBD1|TRBV6-5|TRBJ2-4|few
CASSYSSNRGDIQYF
TGTGCCAGCAGTTACTCGAGTAACAGGGGAGACATTCAGTACTTC
>.|TRBV30|TRBJ1-3|.
CAWSITSLSGNTIYF
TGTGCCTGGAGTATTACAAGTCTCTCTGGAAACACCATATATTTT
>.|TRBV5-7|TRBJ2-3|few
CASSLVQASSDTQYF
TGTGCCAGCAGCTTAGTACAGGCATCCTCAGATACGCAGTATTTT
>.|TRBV6-1|TRBJ1-1|.
CASMASMNTEAFF
TGTGCCAGCATGGCAAGTATGAACACTGAAGCTTTCTTT
>TRBD1|TRBV29-1|TRBJ1-2|few
CSVEGTGVDYGYTF
TGCAGCGTTGAAGGTACAGGGGTGGACTATGGCTACACCTTC
>.|TRBV18|TRBJ2-7|many
CASSPNEHEQYF
TGTGCCAGCTCACCGAATGAGCACGAGCAGTACTTC
>.|TRBV30|TRBJ1-3|few
CAWSLGAVSGNTIYF
TGTGCCTGGAGTCTAGGGGCAGTCTCTGGAAACACCATATATTTT
>TRBD1|TRBV28|TRBJ2-7|.
CASSIPGQATYEQYF
TGTGCCAGCAGTATTCCGGGACAGGCTACCTACGAGCAGTACTTC
>TRBD1|TRBV5-6|TRBJ2-3|few
CASSVGQGRTDTQYF
TGTGCCAGCAGCGTCGGACAGGGACGGACAGATACGCAGTATTTT
>TRBD1|TRBV9|TRBJ1-3|.
CASSVTDRGNRGNTIYF
TGTGCCAGCAGCGTCACGGACAGGGGAAATAGAGGAAACACCATATATTTT
>TRBD2|TRBV7-3|TRBJ2-5|few
CASSGGAWETQYF
TGTGCCAGCTCGGGGGGGGCGTGGGAGACCCAGTACTTC
>.|TRBV5-1|TRBJ2-7|many
CASSLESGYEQYF
TGCGCCAGCAGCTTGGAATCAGGGTACGAGCAGTACTTC
>TRBD1|TRBV5-6|TRBJ1-4|.
CASSETGGTNEKLFF
TGTGCCAGCAGCGAAACAGGGGGAACTAATGAAAAACTGTTTTTT
>TRBD2|TRBV5-1|TRBJ2-2|few
CASSLAPSGGPTGELFF
TGCGCCAGCAGCTTGGCCCCTAGCGGGGGGCCCACCGGGGAGCTGTTTTTT
>TRBD1|TRBV7-2|TRBJ2-7|few
CASSPGQGLYEQYF
TGTGCCAGCAGTCCTGGACAGGGCCTCTACGAGCAGTACTTC
>.|TRBV15|TRBJ1-4|.
CATSRDHRATNEKLFF
TGTGCCACCAGCAGAGATCACCGAGCAACTAATGAAAAACTGTTTTTT
>TRBD1|TRBV5-1|TRBJ1-1|.
CASSLDRGRNTEAFF
TGCGCCAGCAGCTTGGACAGGGGGCGGAACACTGAAGCTTTCTTT
>.|TRBV18|TRBJ1-4|.
CASSPPSRGGEKLFF
TGTGCCAGCTCACCACCGAGCCGAGGAGGTGAAAAACTGTTTTTT
>TRBD2|TRBV30|TRBJ2-5|.
CAWSVTSGGTKETQYF
TGTGCCTGGTCCGTGACTAGCGGGGGAACCAAAGAGACCCAGTACTTC
>TRBD2|TRBV4-2|TRBJ2-7|.
CASSQGGGGYEQYF
TGTGCCAGCAGCCAAGGTGGCGGGGGCTACGAGCAGTACTTC
>.|TRBV21-1|TRBJ2-2|few
CASRTTGGDGELFF
TGTGCCAGCAGAACCACCGGAGGGGACGGGGAGCTGTTTTTT
>TRBD1|TRBV7-2|TRBJ1-2|few
CASSQGQETNYGYTF
TGCGCCAGCAGCCAAGGACAGGAAACTAACTATGGCTACACCTTC
>TRBD2|TRBV4-1|TRBJ2-3|many
CASSQTSGGSGSTDTQYF
TGCGCCAGCAGCCAAACTAGCGGGGGTTCTGGGAGCACAGATACGCAGTATTTT
>TRBD1|TRBV5-1|TRBJ1-4|.
CASSLGQGREKLFF
TGCGCCAGCAGCTTGGGACAGGGGCGAGAAAAACTGTTTTTT
>.|TRBV2|TRBJ2-3|few
CATRSYLTDTQYF
TGTGCCACCAGGAGCTACCTCACAGATACGCAGTATTTT
>TRBD2|TRBV30|TRBJ2-2|few
CAQRRGSVTGELFF
TGTGCCCAAAGGCGGGGGTCGGTCACCGGGGAGCTGTTTTTT
>TRBD1|TRBV5-4|TRBJ1-2|few
CASSSPGQSHGYTF
TGTGCCAGCAGCTCTCCGGGACAGTCCCATGGCTACACCTTC
>.|TRBV20-1|TRBJ1-2|many
CSASRDYGYTF
TGCAGTGCTAGCCGGGACTATGGCTACACCTTC
>TRBD2|TRBV27|TRBJ2-1|few
CASTFGRTSGGSEQFF
TGTGCCAGCACCTTTGGAAGGACTAGCGGGGGGTCTGAGCAGTTCTTC
>TRBD1|TRBV6-6|TRBJ1-2|few
CASSTGQGAYGYTF
TGTGCCAGCAGTACCGGACAGGGGGCCTATGGCTACACCTTC
>.|TRBV6-5|TRBJ1-4|few
CASSAILENEKLFF
TGTGCCAGCAGCGCAATACTGGAGAATGAAAAACTGTTTTTT
>.|TRBV2|TRBJ1-6|few
CASMLGGYSPLHF
TGTGCCAGCATGTTAGGGGGTTATTCACCCCTCCACTTT
>TRBD1|TRBV7-9|TRBJ1-2|few
CASRWDRDGYTF
TGTGCCAGCAGGTGGGACAGGGATGGCTACACCTTC
>TRBD1|TRBV10-3|TRBJ2-6|.
CAISAGTGSTGANVLTF
TGTGCCATCAGTGCTGGGACAGGGTCGACTGGGGCCAACGTCCTGACTTTC
>.|TRBV7-3|TRBJ2-6|few
CASSLTGGSGANVLTF
TGTGCCAGCAGCTTAACAGGGGGCTCTGGGGCCAACGTCCTGACTTTC
>.|TRBV30|TRBJ2-4|few
CAWSVRQGNIQYF
TGTGCCTGGAGTGTACGGCAGGGAAACATTCAGTACTTC